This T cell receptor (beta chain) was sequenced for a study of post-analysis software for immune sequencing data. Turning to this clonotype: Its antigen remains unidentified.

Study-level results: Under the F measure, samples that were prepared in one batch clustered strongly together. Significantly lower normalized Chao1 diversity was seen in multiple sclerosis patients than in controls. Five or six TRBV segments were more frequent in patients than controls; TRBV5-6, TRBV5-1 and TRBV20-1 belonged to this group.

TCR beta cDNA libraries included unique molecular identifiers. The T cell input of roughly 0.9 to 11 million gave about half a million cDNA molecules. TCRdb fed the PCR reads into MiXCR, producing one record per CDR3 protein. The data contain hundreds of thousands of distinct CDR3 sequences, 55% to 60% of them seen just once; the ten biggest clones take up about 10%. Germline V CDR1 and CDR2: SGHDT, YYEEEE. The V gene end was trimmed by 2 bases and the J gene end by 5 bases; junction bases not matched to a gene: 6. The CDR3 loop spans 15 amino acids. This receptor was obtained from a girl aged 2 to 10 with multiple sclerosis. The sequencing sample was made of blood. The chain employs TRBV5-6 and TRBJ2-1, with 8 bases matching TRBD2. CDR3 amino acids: CASSFRLARHNEQFF. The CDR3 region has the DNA TGTGCCAGCAGCTTCCGACTAGCGAGACACAATGAGCAGTTCTTC.